Each of the 30 T cell receptor beta chains below was sequenced from the same sample in a study of T cell responses to AZD1222 COVID-19 vaccine. Produced via immunoSEQ multiplex PCR; TCRdb's table is partial and in-frame only. The sample has just under 95,000 clones, roughly 90% seen once. Sequencing was performed on peripheral blood, taken on day 0 of AZD1222 vaccination. These receptors all stem from an adult in good health.

This chain links TRBV5-1 with TRBJ2-2; either TRBD1 or TRBD2 may fit D (5 bases each). The CDR3 consists of 17 residues. Germline V lookup: CDR1 SGHRS, CDR2 YFSETQ. V gave up 2 bases and J gave up 0 bases, with 14 bases separating them. CDR3 DNA: TGCGCCAGCAGCTTCCAGACGGGGCGCGCGAACACCGGGGAGCTGTTTTTT. It codes for CASSFQTGRANTGELFF.

The J gene is TRBJ2-5, the V gene TRBV4-1; D not resolved. This CDR3 has 17 residues. V was cut by 8 bases and J by 1 base, with 23 bases left in between. In germline, CDR1 is MGHRA, CDR2 YSYEKL. This chain's CDR3 is CASRWSPVTSPQETQYF. CDR3 DNA: TGCGCCAGCCGGTGGAGCCCTGTGACGTCCCCCCAAGAGACCCAGTACTTC.

The gene calls are TRBV11-2 and TRBJ1-1; D not resolved. From germline, CDR1 is SGHAT and CDR2 FQNNGV. CDR3 length equals 14 residues. V was cut by 4 bases and J by 0 bases, with 9 bases left in between. In DNA, the CDR3 is TGTGCCAGCAGCTCCCTGAGTCTGAACACTGAAGCTTTCTTT. It is translated as CASSSLSLNTEAFF.

DNA for the CDR3: TGTGCCAGCAGCCCCTACAGGGGGCTCTACAATGAGCAGTTCTTC. Residues: CASSPYRGLYNEQFF. The chain employs TRBV7-6 and TRBJ2-1; 9 nucleotides line up with TRBD1. Germline CDR1 and CDR2: SGHVS and FNYEAQ. The ends lost 5 bases at V and 3 bases at J; junction bases unmatched: 5. The CDR3 totals 15 residues.

The chain links TRBV7-6 to TRBJ1-6; 7 bases are a match to TRBD1. The V gene's germline CDR1 is SGHVS and CDR2 FNYEAQ. The V segment lost 4 bases and the J segment 9 bases; nucleotides outside the gene matches: 9. The CDR3 extends over 15 amino acids. This chain's CDR3 is CASSSGGEGSSPLHF. The CDR3 DNA reads as TGTGCCAGCAGCTCAGGGGGGGAAGGTTCTTCACCCCTCCACTTT.

V and J are TRBV6-2 or TRBV6-3 and TRBJ1-5; 10 bases map to TRBD1. Looked up from germline, CDR1 is MNHEY and CDR2 is SVGEGT. The CDR3 contains 15 residues. Germline trimming cut 4 bases from V and 7 bases from J; bases unmatched to any gene: 7. The CDR3 sequence: CASSFSGTGEQPQHF. The DNA of the CDR3 is TGTGCCAGCAGTTTTTCCGGGACAGGGGAGCAGCCCCAGCATTTT.

The chain uses TRBV5-1 and TRBJ1-6; 9 nucleotides line up with TRBD1. Germline V gives CDR1 SGHRS, CDR2 YFSETQ. This CDR3 is 20 amino acids long. Trimming at V came to 1 base and at J to 8 bases, leaving 19 bases not matched to a gene. This CDR3 is CASSLIFPGQGTVGDSPLHF. As DNA, the CDR3 is TGCGCCAGCAGCTTGATTTTCCCGGGACAGGGAACAGTCGGTGATTCACCCCTCCACTTT.

The CDR3 loop is CATSDLDTMHLSYNSPLHF. The CDR3 DNA follows: TGTGCCACCAGTGACTTGGACACTATGCACCTCTCCTATAATTCACCCCTCCACTTT. V usage is TRBV24-1 and J usage is TRBJ1-6; D is perhaps TRBD1 (5 bases). CDR1 is KGHDR and CDR2 is SFDVKD in the germline V gene. This CDR3 region has 19 residues. The ends were cut back, 4 bases at V and 0 bases at J, with 18 bases in the middle.

The genes are TRBV7-8 and TRBJ1-3; D ambiguous. Germline V gene lookup returns CDR1 SGHVS and CDR2 FQNEAQ. CDR3 length equals 15 residues. The germline V and J ends were trimmed by 3 bases and 1 base, with 10 bases remaining between them. The CDR3, as DNA: TGTGCCAGCAGCTTCTCAGCAGTATCTGGAAACACCATATATTTT. Its translation is CASSFSAVSGNTIYF.

V and J are TRBV28 and TRBJ1-2, with 7 bases lining up with TRBD1. There are 15 residues in the CDR3. V dropped 6 bases and J dropped 7; count of bases not matched to a gene: 14. Germline CDR1 is MDHEN and CDR2 is SYDVKM. CDR3 sequence (DNA): TGTGCCAGCAGCCCCTCGGGACAGAACTCCCCTGGCTACACCTTC. Translating it yields CASSPSGQNSPGYTF.

There are a few counts of this clone. This sequence joins TRBV11-2 and TRBJ2-7; 10 bases are a match to TRBD2. V lost 5 bases, J lost 0 bases, and 4 bases stayed unmatched. Germline values: CDR1 SGHAT, CDR2 FQNNGV. CDR3 length: 15 residues. This CDR3 is CASSLSGGASYEQYF. CDR3 nucleotide sequence: TGTGCCAGCAGCCTGAGCGGGGGGGCCTCCTACGAGCAGTACTTC.

The V gene is TRBV6-2 or TRBV6-3, the J gene TRBJ1-2; TRBD1 agrees at 9 bases. Germline values: CDR1 MNHEY, CDR2 SVGEGT. The CDR3 runs 15 residues. V gave up 4 bases and J gave up 4 bases; unmatched junction bases: 7. The CDR3 region is CASSSRGQGLYGYTF. The CDR3 DNA reads TGTGCCAGCAGTTCCCGGGGACAGGGCCTCTATGGCTACACCTTC.

V is TRBV7-2 and J is TRBJ1-2; the D is unclear. Germline CDR1 and CDR2: SGHTA and FQGNSA. The length of the CDR3 is 12 residues. V was pared by 1 base and J by 3 bases, with 3 bases between. The chain's CDR3 is CASSLVDYGYTF. The CDR3 DNA reads TGTGCCAGCAGCTTAGTTGACTATGGCTACACCTTC.

The V and J genes are TRBV5-1 and TRBJ1-3; 8 nucleotides match TRBD1. Germline V CDR1 and CDR2: SGHRS, YFSETQ. CDR3 length equals 16 residues. The V gene end was trimmed by 0 bases and the J gene end by 6 bases; junction bases not matched to a gene: 8. CDR3 sequence (DNA): TGCGCCAGCAGCTTGGGGCAGGGGGCTTATTTAAACACCATATATTTT. Its protein is CASSLGQGAYLNTIYF.

The V gene is TRBV4-2, the J gene TRBJ1-1; 8 bases align to TRBD1. Trimming cost V 3 bases and J 11 bases; bases outside gene matches: 8. CDR1 is LGHNA, CDR2 YNFKEQ, per germline. The CDR3 totals 13 residues. CDR3: CASSQSGTGGAFF. Here the CDR3 DNA reads TGTGCCAGCAGCCAGTCCGGGACAGGAGGCGCTTTCTTT.

This clone was detected only once. The V and J genes are TRBV5-6 and TRBJ1-1, with TRBD1 as a possible D gene (5 bases). The CDR3 consists of 17 residues. Germline assignment: CDR1 SGHDT and CDR2 YYEEEE. V lost 4 bases and J lost 1, with 20 bases in between. The CDR3 region is CASSGDRRGAKNTEAFF. CDR3 DNA: TGTGCCAGCAGCGGCGACAGAAGAGGGGCTAAGAACACTGAAGCTTTCTTT.

The chain combines TRBV6-1 with TRBJ1-5; 7 bases line up with TRBD1. The CDR3 is made up of 14 amino acids. V shed 1 base and J 4 bases; nucleotides not matched to a gene: 1. CDR1 is MNHNS, CDR2 SASEGT, per germline. DNA of the CDR3: TGTGCCAGCAGTGAAGGACAGGGAAATCAGCCCCAGCATTTT. Its protein product is CASSEGQGNQPQHF.

J is TRBJ1-4 and V is TRBV12-3 or TRBV12-4; D is unresolved. Between the trimmed V and J ends, which lost 0 bases and 6 bases, there was a span of 2 bases. The CDR3 loop spans 12 amino acids. The CDR3 bases are TGTGCCAGCAGTTTAGCGGATGAAAAACTGTTTTTT. This translates into CASSLADEKLFF.

V usage is TRBV7-3 and J usage is TRBJ1-6; no clear D. The CDR3 sequence is 13 residues long. V lost 0 bases, J lost 8 bases, and 5 bases lay in between. Germline V gene lookup returns CDR1 SGHTA and CDR2 FQGTGA. The CDR3: CASSLTWDSPLHF. The CDR3 bases are TGTGCCAGCAGCTTAACCTGGGATTCACCCCTCCACTTT.

The chain joins TRBV6-1 to TRBJ1-5; 7 bases are a match to TRBD1. Trimming cost V 2 bases and J 6 bases; bases outside gene matches: 4. Germline assignment: CDR1 MNHNS and CDR2 SASEGT. The CDR3 runs to 14 residues. The CDR3 sequence: CASSERTGRQPQHF. CDR3 DNA: TGTGCCAGCAGTGAAAGGACAGGACGTCAGCCCCAGCATTTT.

The chain employs TRBV7-2 and TRBJ2-3, with D possibly TRBD1 on 5 matching bases. This CDR3 is 14 amino acids long. The germline V gene has CDR1 SGHTA and CDR2 FQGNSA. V was trimmed by 1 base and J by 4 bases, leaving 9 bases between them. Written as DNA, the CDR3 is TGTGCCAGCAGCTTAGACGCAGGGTCAGATACGCAGTATTTT. It yields the protein CASSLDAGSDTQYF.

CDR3 nucleotide sequence: TGTGCCAGCAGTTACGACAGGGGAAATGAAAAACTGTTTTTT. The encoded protein is CASSYDRGNEKLFF. The chain links TRBV2 to TRBJ1-4; 8 nucleotides agree with TRBD1. Germline V gene sequence: CDR1 SNHLY, CDR2 FYNNEI. The V segment lost 5 bases and the J segment 5 bases; nucleotides outside the gene matches: 4. The CDR3 length is 14 residues.

This clone has a single count. The chain recombines TRBV15 with TRBJ1-2; 8 positions agree with TRBD1. CDR1 and CDR2 (germline): LNHNV, YYDKDF (reference sequence). CDR3 length: 15 residues. V shed 3 bases and J 6 bases; nucleotides not matched to a gene: 9. The CDR3 sequence is CATSRDRVRGNGYTF. CDR3 nucleotide sequence: TGTGCCACCAGCAGGGACAGGGTGCGGGGTAATGGCTACACCTTC.

This chain links TRBV6-2 or TRBV6-3 with TRBJ1-2; no clear D. Trimming pared 0 bases from V and 4 bases from J, leaving 12 bases between. The CDR3 consists of 15 residues. Per germline, CDR1 MNHEY and CDR2 SVGEGT. CDR3: CASSYSGPVGYGYTF. The DNA for the CDR3 is TGTGCCAGCAGTTACTCTGGACCCGTAGGCTATGGCTACACCTTC.

The chain joins TRBV11-3 to TRBJ2-3; 7 nucleotides match TRBD1. V shed 4 bases and J 5 bases; nucleotides not matched to a gene: 6. The CDR3 has 14 amino acids. Germline V gene data show CDR1 as SGHNT and CDR2 as YENEEA. This CDR3 reads CASSSGGTRDTQYF. CDR3 coding DNA: TGTGCCAGCAGCTCAGGGGGAACGAGAGATACGCAGTATTTT. The variable domain in full, with the rest retrieved from reference TRBV11-3 and TRBJ2-3, is EAGVVQSPRYKIIEKKQPVAFWCNPISGHNTLYWYLQNLGQGPELLIRYENEEAVDDSQLPKDRFSAERLKGVDSTLKIQPAELGDSAVYLCASSSGGTRDTQYFGPGTRLTVL.

This chain links TRBV28 with TRBJ1-2, with D maybe TRBD1 (6 bases). The germline V and J ends were trimmed by 2 bases and 0 bases, with 7 bases remaining between them. Germline V gene lookup returns CDR1 MDHEN and CDR2 SYDVKM. The CDR3 spans 14 residues. CDR3 nucleotides: TGTGCCAGCAGTTTAGGACAGTCTAACTATGGCTACACCTTC. Its protein product is CASSLGQSNYGYTF.

The gene calls are TRBV19 and TRBJ1-1, with a weak D call TRBD1 (5 bases). This CDR3 is 15 amino acids long. Germline values: CDR1 LNHDA, CDR2 SQIVND (reference sequence). Trimming cost V 6 bases and J 7 bases, with 21 bases left between them. DNA of the CDR3: TGTGCCAGTAGCGTATTACGGGGGAGGTCCGTTGAAGCTTTCTTT. The encoded protein is CASSVLRGRSVEAFF.

The chain links TRBV6-5 to TRBJ1-5; the match to TRBD1 covers 9 bases. The CDR3 runs 14 residues. The V gene end was trimmed by 8 bases and the J gene end by 5 bases; junction bases not matched to a gene: 7. The V gene's germline CDR1 is MNHEY and CDR2 SVGAGI. CDR3 nucleotides: TGTGCCAGCTTACTGACAGGGGGGCATCAGCCCCAGCATTTT. Encoded protein: CASLLTGGHQPQHF.

The table lists this clone with a count of one. This sequence joins TRBV19 and TRBJ1-5, with TRBD1 as a possible D gene (5 bases). This CDR3 contains 14 residues. Trimming took off 7 bases at V and 2 bases at J, with 12 bases between the two ends. Germline V gene lookup returns CDR1 LNHDA and CDR2 SQIVND (reference sequence). CDR3 residues: CASNYPGGNQPQHF. As DNA, the CDR3 is TGTGCCAGTAATTATCCGGGGGGCAATCAGCCCCAGCATTTT.

The chain employs TRBV19 and TRBJ2-2; D not resolved. The germline V gene encodes CDR1 LNHDA and CDR2 SQIVND (reference sequence). V lost 5 bases and J 2 bases, leaving 6 bases between the germline ends. The CDR3 totals 13 residues. DNA of the CDR3: TGTGCCAGTAGTGTCGGTAACACCGGGGAGCTGTTTTTT. Translated: CASSVGNTGELFF. Looking up the rest from reference TRBV19 and TRBJ2-2 gives the full variable domain: DGGITQSPKYLFRKEGQNVTLSCEQNLNHDAMYWYRQDPGQGLRLIYYSQIVNDFQKGDIAEGYSVSREKKESFPLTVTSAQKNPTAFYLCASSVGNTGELFFGEGSRLTVL.